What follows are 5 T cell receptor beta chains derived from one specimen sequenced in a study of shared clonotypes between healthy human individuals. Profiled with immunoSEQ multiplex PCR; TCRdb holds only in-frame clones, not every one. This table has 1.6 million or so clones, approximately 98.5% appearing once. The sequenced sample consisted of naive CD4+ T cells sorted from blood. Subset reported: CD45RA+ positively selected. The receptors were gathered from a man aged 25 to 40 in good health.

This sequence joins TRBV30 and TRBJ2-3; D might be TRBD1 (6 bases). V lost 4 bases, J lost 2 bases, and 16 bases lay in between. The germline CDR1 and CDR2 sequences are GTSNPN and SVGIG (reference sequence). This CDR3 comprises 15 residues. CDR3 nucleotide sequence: TGTGCCTGGATCACCAAGGACAGATCCACAGATACGCAGTATTTT. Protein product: CAWITKDRSTDTQYF.

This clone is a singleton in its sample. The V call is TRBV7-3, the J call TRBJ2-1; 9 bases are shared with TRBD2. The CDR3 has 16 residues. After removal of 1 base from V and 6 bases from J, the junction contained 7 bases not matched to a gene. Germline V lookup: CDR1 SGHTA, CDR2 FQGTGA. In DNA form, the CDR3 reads TGTGCCAGCAGCTTAATCCCCGCGGGGGGGGTCAATGAGCAGTTCTTC. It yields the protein CASSLIPAGGVNEQFF.

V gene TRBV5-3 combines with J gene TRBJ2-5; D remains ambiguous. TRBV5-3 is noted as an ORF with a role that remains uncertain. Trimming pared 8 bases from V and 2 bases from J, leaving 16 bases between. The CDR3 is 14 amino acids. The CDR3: CASSTDPLQETQYF. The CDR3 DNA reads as TGTGCCAGTTCGACGGACCCTCTGCAAGAGACCCAGTACTTC.

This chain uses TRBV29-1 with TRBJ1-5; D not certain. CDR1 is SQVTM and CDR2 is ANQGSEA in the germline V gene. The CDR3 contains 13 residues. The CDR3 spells CAGSSEGNQPQHF. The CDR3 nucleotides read TGCGCAGGAAGTAGCGAGGGCAATCAGCCCCAGCATTTT. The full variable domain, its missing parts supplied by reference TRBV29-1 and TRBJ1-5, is SAVISQKPSRDICQRGTSLTIQCQVDSQVTMMFWYRQQPGQSLTLIATANQGSEATYESGFVIDKFPISRPNLTFSTLTVSNMSPEDSSIYLCAGSSEGNQPQHFGDGTRLSIL.

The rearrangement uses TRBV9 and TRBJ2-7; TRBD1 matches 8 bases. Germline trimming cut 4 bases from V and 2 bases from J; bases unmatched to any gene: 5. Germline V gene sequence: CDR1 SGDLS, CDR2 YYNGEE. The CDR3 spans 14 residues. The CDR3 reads CASSPDRVPYEQYF. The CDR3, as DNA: TGTGCCAGCAGCCCGGACAGGGTCCCCTACGAGCAGTACTTC.